Each of the 14 T cell receptor beta chains below was sequenced from the same sample in a study of blood T cells in healthy people across ages. With a J-beta primer mix and a sample-barcoded 5' primer, a second PCR ran about 7 to 11 cycles. One entry per CDR3 protein, called by TCRdb with MiXCR from the 5' RACE reads. The sample contains 1.5 million to 2 million distinct CDR3 sequences, about 35% of which appear only once. Source material: blood. The receptors were sampled from a woman in her twenties or thirties in good health.

This clonotype appeared a few times. The rearrangement uses TRBV10-3 and TRBJ1-1, with D possibly TRBD1 on 5 matching bases. This CDR3 region has 15 residues. Germline V gene lookup returns CDR1 ENHRY and CDR2 SYGVKD. Trimming took 11 bases from V and 1 from J, leaving 20 bases between them. CDR3 loop: CALCSGDGGNTEAFF. The CDR3 nucleotides read TGTGCCCTCTGCAGTGGGGACGGGGGGAACACTGAAGCTTTCTTT.

The sample holds a few counts of this clonotype. The chain recombines TRBV5-1 with TRBJ2-7, with unresolved D. The V end was cut by 4 bases, the J end by 2 bases, with 13 bases between. The CDR3 extends over 14 amino acids. CDR1 and CDR2 (germline): SGHRS, YFSETQ. The CDR3 DNA reads as TGCGCCAGCAGCCCAAGAAGCGTGACCTACGAGCAGTACTTC. Translation: CASSPRSVTYEQYF.

The V gene is TRBV29-1, the J gene TRBJ1-2; D may be TRBD1 (5 bases). V was trimmed by 5 bases and J by 3 bases, leaving 10 bases between them. There are 12 residues in the CDR3. Germline CDR1 and CDR2: SQVTM and ANQGSEA. The chain's CDR3 is CSVPRGDYGYTF. CDR3 bases: TGCAGCGTTCCTCGAGGGGACTATGGCTACACCTTC.

This clonotype was recorded a few times. The chain has TRBV4-1 and TRBJ2-1; TRBD2 might be the D (5 bases). The CDR3 length is 15 residues. Germline V gives CDR1 MGHRA, CDR2 YSYEKL. The V gene lost 6 bases and the J gene lost 6 bases, with 18 bases spanning the gap. The CDR3 here is CASSTIGERVNEQFF. The CDR3 nucleotides are TGCGCCAGCAGTACCATAGGAGAGAGGGTCAATGAGCAGTTCTTC.

The rearrangement uses TRBV4-1 and TRBJ2-7; possible D gene TRBD1, 6 bases. V lost 1 base to trimming and J lost 0 bases, with 16 bases between them. CDR3 length equals 17 residues. Germline V gives CDR1 MGHRA, CDR2 YSYEKL. The CDR3 region is CASSQGLRQASSYEQYF. CDR3 in DNA: TGCGCCAGCAGCCAAGGCCTGAGACAGGCCAGCTCCTACGAGCAGTACTTC.

The sample holds a few counts of this clonotype. The rearrangement joins TRBV7-2 to TRBJ2-5; 15 bases align to TRBD2. CDR3 length: 15 amino acids. Looked up from germline, CDR1 is SGHTA and CDR2 is FQGNSA. The V segment lost 5 bases and the J segment 5 bases; nucleotides outside the gene matches: 3. In nucleotides, the CDR3 is TGTGCCAGCAGCCGGACTAGCGGGAGGGTTGAGACCCAGTACTTC. Translation gives CASSRTSGRVETQYF.

Only a few counts were recorded for this clonotype. This rearrangement joins TRBV20-1 to TRBJ1-4; D is unresolved. V was trimmed by 0 bases and J by 4 bases, leaving 15 bases between them. Germline CDR1 reads DFQATT; CDR2 reads SNEGSKA (reference sequence). This CDR3 contains 16 residues. CDR3 in amino acids: CSARDGPGIRNEKLFF. CDR3 in DNA: TGCAGTGCTAGAGATGGGCCGGGGATCCGTAATGAAAAACTGTTTTTT.

A few counts support this clonotype. V and J are TRBV20-1 and TRBJ1-2; no clear D gene. V was cut by 4 bases and J by 5 bases, with 11 bases left in between. The CDR3 consists of 12 residues. The germline gives CDR1 DFQATT, CDR2 SNEGSKA (reference sequence). CDR3 sequence: CSAIVPEYGYTF. The DNA for the CDR3 is TGCAGTGCTATAGTCCCCGAATATGGCTACACCTTC.

The chain joins TRBV12-3 or TRBV12-4 to TRBJ2-5, with D perhaps TRBD1 (5 bases). V was pared by 6 bases and J by 5 bases, with 19 bases between. The CDR3 runs to 15 residues. The CDR3: CASRNGRVRKETQYF. The CDR3 bases are TGTGCCAGCAGAAACGGCAGGGTTCGGAAGGAGACCCAGTACTTC.

This chain uses TRBV20-1 with TRBJ1-5; 7 nucleotides align to TRBD1. V shed 6 bases and J 5 bases; nucleotides not matched to a gene: 7. This CDR3 contains 13 residues. Germline values: CDR1 DFQATT, CDR2 SNEGSKA (reference sequence). CDR3 in amino acids: CSARDSPYQPQHF. The CDR3 coding sequence is TGCAGTGCAAGGGACAGCCCCTATCAGCCCCAGCATTTT.

This clonotype was observed a few times. This chain links TRBV4-1 with TRBJ2-1; D may be TRBD2 (6 bases). The V gene's germline CDR1 is MGHRA and CDR2 YSYEKL. The CDR3 spans 16 residues. V was clipped by 4 bases and J by 0 bases, with 13 bases between them. The CDR3 reads CASSLLAMSSYNEQFF. In nucleotides, the CDR3 is TGCGCCAGCAGCCTCCTAGCGATGAGCTCCTACAATGAGCAGTTCTTC.

With respect to this clonotype: One junction end does not reproduce the germline sequence, and a read error may be involved. The J gene is TRBJ2-7, the V gene TRBV25-1, with 10 bases that match TRBD2. The J call may be incorrect, as the DNA end agrees better with TRBJ2-5. Per the germline V gene, CDR1 is MGHDK and CDR2 is SYGVNS. The CDR3 is made up of 15 amino acids. In nucleotides, the CDR3 is TGTGCCGGCAGTGACAAGCGGGAGGGCCGGAAGACCCAGTACTTC. It encodes CAGSDKREGRKTQYF.

In this sample, this clonotype turned up a few times. The rearrangement uses TRBV24-1 and TRBJ2-7; 12 nucleotides align to TRBD1. V lost 5 bases to trimming and J lost 4 bases; unmatched junction nucleotides: 5. CDR1 and CDR2 (germline): KGHDR, SFDVKD. The CDR3 is 15 residues long. The CDR3 DNA reads TGTGCCACCAGTGCAGGGGACAGGGGGCATTACGAGCAGTACTTC. This codes for CATSAGDRGHYEQYF.

This clonotype was recorded many times. The chain employs TRBV6-1 and TRBJ2-7, with D unclear. Germline loops: CDR1 MNHNS, CDR2 SASEGT. The CDR3 covers 14 residues. The V end was cut by 4 bases, the J end by 0 bases, with 10 bases between. DNA for the CDR3: TGTGCCAGCAGTGTGTCAGAAGGCTCCTACGAGCAGTACTTC. Amino acid sequence: CASSVSEGSYEQYF.